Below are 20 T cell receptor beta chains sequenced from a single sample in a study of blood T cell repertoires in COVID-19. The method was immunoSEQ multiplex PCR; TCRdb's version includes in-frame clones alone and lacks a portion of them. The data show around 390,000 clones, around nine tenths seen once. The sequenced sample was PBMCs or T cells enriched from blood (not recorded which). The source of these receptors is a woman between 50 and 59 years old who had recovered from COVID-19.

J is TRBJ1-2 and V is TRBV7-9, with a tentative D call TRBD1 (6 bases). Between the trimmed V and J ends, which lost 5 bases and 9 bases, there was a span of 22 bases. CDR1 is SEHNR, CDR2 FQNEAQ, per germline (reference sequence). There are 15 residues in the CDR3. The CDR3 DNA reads TGTGCCAGCAGCGGCCGCCGAGCAGGGGCGGGTAGCTACACCTTC. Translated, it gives CASSGRRAGAGSYTF.

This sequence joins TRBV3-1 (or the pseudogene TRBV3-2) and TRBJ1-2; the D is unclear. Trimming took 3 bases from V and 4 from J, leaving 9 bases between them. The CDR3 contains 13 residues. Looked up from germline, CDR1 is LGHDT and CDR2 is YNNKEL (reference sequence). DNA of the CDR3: TGTGCCAGCAGCCAGCAGGACTCCTATGGCTACACCTTC. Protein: CASSQQDSYGYTF.

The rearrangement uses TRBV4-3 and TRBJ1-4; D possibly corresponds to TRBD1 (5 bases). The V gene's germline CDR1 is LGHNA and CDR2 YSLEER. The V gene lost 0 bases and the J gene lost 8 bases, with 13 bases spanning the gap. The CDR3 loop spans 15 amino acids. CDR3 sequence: CASSQDSTGGEKLFF. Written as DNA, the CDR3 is TGCGCCAGCAGCCAAGATAGCACAGGAGGGGAAAAACTGTTTTTT.

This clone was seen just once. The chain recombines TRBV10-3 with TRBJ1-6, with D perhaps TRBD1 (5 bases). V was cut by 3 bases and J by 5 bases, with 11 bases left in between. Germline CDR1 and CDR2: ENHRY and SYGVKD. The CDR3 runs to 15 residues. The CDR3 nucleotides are TGTGCCATCAGTGATAGGGACTCTAATAATTCACCCCTCCACTTT. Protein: CAISDRDSNNSPLHF.

The CDR3 nucleotides are TGTGCCAGCAGCTCGACAGGTGGTGCCACCGGGGAGCTGTTTTTT. This gives the protein CASSSTGGATGELFF. The chain is built from TRBV9 and TRBJ2-2; maybe TRBD1 (6 bases). CDR1 and CDR2 from the germline V gene are SGDLS and YYNGEE. V lost 4 bases to trimming and J lost 4 bases, with 14 bases between them. The CDR3 runs 15 residues.

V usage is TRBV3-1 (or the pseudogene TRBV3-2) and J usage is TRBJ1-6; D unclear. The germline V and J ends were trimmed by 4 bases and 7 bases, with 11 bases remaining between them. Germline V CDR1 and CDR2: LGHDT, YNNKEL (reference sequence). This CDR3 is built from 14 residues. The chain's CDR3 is CASSPEAQNSPLHF. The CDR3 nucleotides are TGTGCCAGCAGCCCGGAGGCCCAAAATTCACCCCTCCACTTT.

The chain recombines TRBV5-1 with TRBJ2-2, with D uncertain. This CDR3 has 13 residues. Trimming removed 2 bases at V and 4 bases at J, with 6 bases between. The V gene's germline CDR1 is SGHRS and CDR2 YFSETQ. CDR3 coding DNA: TGCGCCAGCAGCTTACGGGTCACCGGGGAGCTGTTTTTT. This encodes CASSLRVTGELFF.

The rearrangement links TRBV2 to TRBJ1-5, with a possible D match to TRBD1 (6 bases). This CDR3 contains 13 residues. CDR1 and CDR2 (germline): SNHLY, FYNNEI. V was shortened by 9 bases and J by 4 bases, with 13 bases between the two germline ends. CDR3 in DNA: TGTGCCAGTCTACAGGGATTGAATCAGCCCCAGCATTTT. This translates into CASLQGLNQPQHF.

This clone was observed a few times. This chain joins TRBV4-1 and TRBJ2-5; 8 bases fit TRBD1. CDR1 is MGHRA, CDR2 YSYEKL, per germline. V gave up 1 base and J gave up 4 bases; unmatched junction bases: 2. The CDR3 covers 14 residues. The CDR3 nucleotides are TGCGCCAGCAGCCAAGGACAGGGGAGAGAGACCCAGTACTTC. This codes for CASSQGQGRETQYF.

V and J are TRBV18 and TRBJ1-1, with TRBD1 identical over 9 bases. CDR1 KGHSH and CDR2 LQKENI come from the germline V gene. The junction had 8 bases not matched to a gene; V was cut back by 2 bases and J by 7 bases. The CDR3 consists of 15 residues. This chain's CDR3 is CASSPNAGQGVEAFF. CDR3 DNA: TGTGCCAGCTCACCAAATGCGGGACAGGGTGTTGAAGCTTTCTTT.

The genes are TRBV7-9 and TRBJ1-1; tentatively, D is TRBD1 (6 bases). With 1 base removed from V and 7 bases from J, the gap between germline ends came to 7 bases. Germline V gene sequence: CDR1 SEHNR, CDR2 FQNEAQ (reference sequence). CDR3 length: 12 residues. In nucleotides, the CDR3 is TGTGCCAGCAGCTTAGTCAGGGGTGAAGCTTTCTTT. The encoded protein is CASSLVRGEAFF.

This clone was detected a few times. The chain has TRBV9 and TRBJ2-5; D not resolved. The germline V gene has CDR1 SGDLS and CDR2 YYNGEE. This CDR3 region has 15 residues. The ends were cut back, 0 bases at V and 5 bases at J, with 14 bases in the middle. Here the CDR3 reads CASSVGRPGLETQYF. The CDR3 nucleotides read TGTGCCAGCAGCGTAGGAAGGCCAGGTCTTGAGACCCAGTACTTC.

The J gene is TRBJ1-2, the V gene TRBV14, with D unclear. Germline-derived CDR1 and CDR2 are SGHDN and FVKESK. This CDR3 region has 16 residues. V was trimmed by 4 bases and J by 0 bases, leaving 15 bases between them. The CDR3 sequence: CASSLRAARANYGYTF. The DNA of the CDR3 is TGTGCCAGCAGCCTGAGGGCGGCCAGAGCTAACTATGGCTACACCTTC.

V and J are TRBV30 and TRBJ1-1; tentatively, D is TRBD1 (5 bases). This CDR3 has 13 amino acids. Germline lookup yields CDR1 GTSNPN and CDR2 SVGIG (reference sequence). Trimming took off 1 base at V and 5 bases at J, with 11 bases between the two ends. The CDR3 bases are TGTGCCTGGAGTGGTGGGGCGCGGACTGAAGCTTTCTTT. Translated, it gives CAWSGGARTEAFF.

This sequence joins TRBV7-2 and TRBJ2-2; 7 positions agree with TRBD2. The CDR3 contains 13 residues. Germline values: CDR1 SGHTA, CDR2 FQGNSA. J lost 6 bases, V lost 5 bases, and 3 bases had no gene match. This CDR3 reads CASSPAGPGELFF. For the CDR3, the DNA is TGTGCCAGCAGCCCAGCGGGACCCGGGGAGCTGTTTTTT.

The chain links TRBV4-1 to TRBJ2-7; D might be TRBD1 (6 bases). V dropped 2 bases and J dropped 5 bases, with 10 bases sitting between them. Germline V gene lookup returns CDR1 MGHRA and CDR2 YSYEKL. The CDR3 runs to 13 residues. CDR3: CASSQRGNHEQYF. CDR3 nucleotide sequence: TGCGCCAGCAGCCAAAGGGGGAACCACGAGCAGTACTTC.

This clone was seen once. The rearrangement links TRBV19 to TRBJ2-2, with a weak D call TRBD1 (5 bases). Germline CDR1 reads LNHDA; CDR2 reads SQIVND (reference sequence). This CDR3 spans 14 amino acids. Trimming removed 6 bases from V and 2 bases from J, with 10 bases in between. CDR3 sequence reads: CASSWGSNTGELFF. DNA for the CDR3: TGTGCCAGTAGCTGGGGCAGCAACACCGGGGAGCTGTTTTTT.

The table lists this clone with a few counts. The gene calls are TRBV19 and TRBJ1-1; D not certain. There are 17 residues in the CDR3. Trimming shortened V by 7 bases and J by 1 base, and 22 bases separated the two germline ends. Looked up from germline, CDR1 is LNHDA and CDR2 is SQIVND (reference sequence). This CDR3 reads CASNLSPPEMANTEAFF. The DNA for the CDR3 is TGTGCCAGTAACCTTTCCCCTCCCGAAATGGCGAACACTGAAGCTTTCTTT.

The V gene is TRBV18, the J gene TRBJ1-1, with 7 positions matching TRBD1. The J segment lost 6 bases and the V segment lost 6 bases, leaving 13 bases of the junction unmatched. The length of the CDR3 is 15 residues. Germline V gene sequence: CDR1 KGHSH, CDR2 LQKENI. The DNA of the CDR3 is TGTGCCAGCTCGCCTGACAGGGTTGACGGGGCTGAAGCTTTCTTT. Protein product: CASSPDRVDGAEAFF.

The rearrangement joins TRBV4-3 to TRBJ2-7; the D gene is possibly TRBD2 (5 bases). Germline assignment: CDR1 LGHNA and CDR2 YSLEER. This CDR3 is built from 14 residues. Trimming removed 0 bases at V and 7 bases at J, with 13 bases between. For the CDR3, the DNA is TGCGCCAGCAGCCAAGACGAGGGTATGGGTGAGCAGTACTTC. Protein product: CASSQDEGMGEQYF.